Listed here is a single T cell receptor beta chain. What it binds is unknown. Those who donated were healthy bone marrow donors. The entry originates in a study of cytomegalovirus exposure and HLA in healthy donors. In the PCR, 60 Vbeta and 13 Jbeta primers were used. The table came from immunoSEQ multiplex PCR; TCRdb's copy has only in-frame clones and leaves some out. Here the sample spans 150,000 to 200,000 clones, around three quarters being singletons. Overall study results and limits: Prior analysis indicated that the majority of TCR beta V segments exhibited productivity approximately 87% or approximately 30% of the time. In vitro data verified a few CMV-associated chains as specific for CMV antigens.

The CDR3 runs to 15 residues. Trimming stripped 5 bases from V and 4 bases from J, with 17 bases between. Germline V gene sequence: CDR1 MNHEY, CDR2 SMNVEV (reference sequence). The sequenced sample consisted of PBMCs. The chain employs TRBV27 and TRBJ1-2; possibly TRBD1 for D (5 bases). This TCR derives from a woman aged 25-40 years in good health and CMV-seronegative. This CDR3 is CASSGVRGRGYGYTF. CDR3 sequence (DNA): TGTGCCAGCAGTGGTGTAAGAGGAAGGGGCTATGGCTACACCTTC.